The next 18 T cell receptor beta chains were all read from a single sample in a study of T cell changes during pregnancy in multiple sclerosis. Sequencing was performed with immunoSEQ multiplex PCR; in TCRdb, only in-frame clones are kept and a portion is missing. The profile covers about 87,000 clones, with 80% to 95% appearing a single time and around 1.4% taken by the ten largest. Sequenced material: peripheral blood, taken in the third trimester of pregnancy. These receptors were collected from a female donor in good health, enrolled as a control in a pregnancy study.

The chain employs TRBV5-4 and TRBJ1-2; 8 nucleotides agree with TRBD1. There are 15 residues in the CDR3. V was clipped by 4 bases and J by 1 base; unmatched bases: 6. Germline lookup yields CDR1 SGHNT and CDR2 YYREEE (reference sequence). CDR3 sequence reads: CASSTGGSNNYGYTF. The CDR3 DNA is TGTGCCAGCAGCACAGGGGGGTCCAATAACTATGGCTACACCTTC.

In this sample, this clone turned up once. V usage is TRBV11-2 and J usage is TRBJ2-3, with 8 bases lining up with TRBD1. V lost 4 bases and J lost 10; bases outside the gene matches: 7. Per the germline V gene, CDR1 is SGHAT and CDR2 is FQNNGV. The CDR3 covers 13 residues. CDR3 in amino acids: CASSSRTGGSQYF. The CDR3 DNA follows: TGTGCCAGCAGCTCTCGAACAGGGGGGTCGCAGTATTTT. The full variable domain, completed using reference TRBV11-2 and TRBJ2-3, is EAGVAQSPRYKIIEKRQSVAFWCNPISGHATLYWYQQILGQGPKLLIQFQNNGVVDDSQLPKDRFSAERLKGVDSTLKIQPAKLEDSAVYLCASSSRTGGSQYFGPGTRLTVL.

The chain couples TRBV5-1 to TRBJ1-1, with TRBD1 as a possible D gene (6 bases). The germline CDR1 and CDR2 sequences are SGHRS and YFSETQ. The V and J ends lost 4 bases and 0 bases respectively, with 16 bases between them. The CDR3 runs 16 residues. Here the CDR3 DNA reads TGCGCCAGCAGCCTGGCAGGGGTGATGATGAACACTGAAGCTTTCTTT. It specifies CASSLAGVMMNTEAFF.

Only one count was recorded for this clone. The rearrangement links TRBV4-2 to TRBJ2-7; 11 nucleotides align to TRBD2. From germline, CDR1 is LGHNA and CDR2 YNFKEQ. The ends lost 3 bases at V and 2 bases at J; junction bases unmatched: 3. The CDR3 totals 15 residues. Here the CDR3 DNA reads TGTGCCAGCAGCCAGGGGACTAGCGGTACCTACGAGCAGTACTTC. Amino acid sequence: CASSQGTSGTYEQYF.

This clone came up a few times. J is TRBJ1-3 and V is TRBV2; D gene unclear. Trimming pared 5 bases from V and 1 base from J, leaving 15 bases between. The CDR3 loop spans 16 amino acids. Germline V lookup: CDR1 SNHLY, CDR2 FYNNEI. CDR3 region: CASSPQDPGSGNTIYF. CDR3 nucleotides: TGTGCCAGCAGTCCTCAGGATCCAGGATCTGGAAACACCATATATTTT.

This chain connects TRBV2 to TRBJ1-2, with D perhaps TRBD1 (6 bases). V was shortened by 5 bases and J by 1 base, with 8 bases between the two germline ends. This CDR3 is 13 amino acids long. CDR1 is SNHLY, CDR2 FYNNEI, per germline. CDR3 DNA sequence: TGTGCCAGCAGTCCCAGGGGTAACTATGGCTACACCTTC. It translates to CASSPRGNYGYTF.

V is TRBV4-1 and J is TRBJ2-7; TRBD1 matches at 7 bases. The CDR3 runs to 15 residues. V was pared by 4 bases and J by 7 bases, with 13 bases of the junction left unmatched. The germline V gene encodes CDR1 MGHRA and CDR2 YSYEKL. The CDR3 is CASSPTGTVVWEQYF. In DNA, the CDR3 is TGCGCCAGCAGCCCCACCGGGACAGTGGTGTGGGAGCAGTACTTC.

This rearrangement joins TRBV6-5 to TRBJ1-1, with TRBD1 identical over 8 bases. The length of the CDR3 is 16 residues. V lost 3 bases, J lost 1 base, and 7 bases stayed unmatched. Germline V gene sequence: CDR1 MNHEY, CDR2 SVGAGI. As DNA, the CDR3 is TGTGCCAGCAGTTATACCACAGGGGGAGGGAACACTGAAGCTTTCTTT. This codes for CASSYTTGGGNTEAFF.

This chain uses TRBV6-6 with TRBJ2-2; no clear D gene. Trimming took 8 bases from V and 0 from J, leaving 7 bases between them. The CDR3 runs 13 residues. The germline V gene encodes CDR1 MNHNY and CDR2 SVGAGI (reference sequence). The chain's CDR3 is CASGQANTGELFF. The CDR3 DNA sequence: TGTGCCAGCGGTCAGGCGAACACCGGGGAGCTGTTTTTT.

V is TRBV6-1 and J is TRBJ2-2, with 8 bases identical to TRBD2. Germline lookup yields CDR1 MNHNS and CDR2 SASEGT. V dropped 7 bases and J dropped 6; count of bases not matched to a gene: 7. This CDR3 is built from 14 residues. CDR3 amino acids: CASTGGLEAGELFF. The CDR3 DNA reads TGTGCCAGCACCGGGGGACTAGAGGCCGGGGAGCTGTTTTTT.

The genes are TRBV28 and TRBJ2-7; the match to TRBD2 covers 9 bases. Germline V gives CDR1 MDHEN, CDR2 SYDVKM. The CDR3 covers 14 residues. Trimming cost V 5 bases and J 3 bases; bases outside gene matches: 5. The CDR3 region is CASSLTSGHYEQYF. CDR3 bases: TGTGCCAGCAGTCTGACTAGCGGTCACTACGAGCAGTACTTC.

The V gene is TRBV27, the J gene TRBJ2-2; TRBD2 matches at 11 bases. Germline CDR1 MNHEY, CDR2 SMNVEV (reference sequence). J gave up 6 bases and V 6 bases, and 9 bases lay outside the gene matches. This CDR3 has 16 amino acids. CDR3 residues: CASRTLAGVGAGELFF. CDR3 coding DNA: TGTGCCAGCAGGACACTAGCGGGAGTAGGAGCCGGGGAGCTGTTTTTT.

This chain connects TRBV5-1 to TRBJ1-1; TRBD1 aligns across 12 bases. V lost 0 bases, J lost 4 bases, and 4 bases stayed unmatched. There are 16 residues in the CDR3. Per the germline V gene, CDR1 is SGHRS and CDR2 is YFSETQ. CDR3 region: CASSLGDRGLGTEAFF. The CDR3 bases are TGCGCCAGCAGCTTGGGGGACAGGGGGCTCGGCACTGAAGCTTTCTTT.

The J gene is TRBJ1-1, the V gene TRBV6-5; no firm D call. V lost 5 bases and J 2 bases, leaving 12 bases between the germline ends. Germline V gene lookup returns CDR1 MNHEY and CDR2 SVGAGI. The CDR3 totals 14 residues. CDR3 nucleotide sequence: TGTGCCAGCAGTGATTACGGTCTTAACACTGAAGCTTTCTTT. It codes for CASSDYGLNTEAFF.

This sequence joins TRBV2 and TRBJ2-3, with D perhaps matching TRBD2 (5 bases). The CDR3 runs 12 residues. Trimming took 7 bases from V and 1 from J, leaving 6 bases between them. The germline V gene encodes CDR1 SNHLY and CDR2 FYNNEI. The CDR3 nucleotides read TGTGCCAGCACTAGCCGCACAGATACGCAGTATTTT. Translation gives CASTSRTDTQYF.

J is TRBJ2-3 and V is TRBV30, with D perhaps matching TRBD2 (5 bases). Per the germline V gene, CDR1 is GTSNPN and CDR2 is SVGIG (reference sequence). V shed 2 bases and J shed 0 bases, with 9 bases lying between them. This CDR3 is built from 14 residues. This CDR3 is CAWSLGGSTDTQYF. CDR3 coding DNA: TGTGCCTGGAGTCTCGGCGGGAGCACAGATACGCAGTATTTT. The whole variable domain, filled in from reference TRBV30 and TRBJ2-3, reads SQTIHQWPATLVQPVGSPLSLECTVEGTSNPNLYWYRQAAGRGLQLLFYSVGIGQISSEVPQNLSASRPQDRQFILSSKKLLLSDSGFYLCAWSLGGSTDTQYFGPGTRLTVL.

The V gene is TRBV4-1, the J gene TRBJ1-5; D may be TRBD1 (6 bases). The CDR3 consists of 17 residues. The V and J ends lost 5 bases and 2 bases respectively, with 19 bases between them. CDR1 and CDR2 from the germline V gene are MGHRA and YSYEKL. CDR3: CASSEHLQGMGNQPQHF. The CDR3 nucleotides read TGCGCCAGCAGCGAACACCTCCAGGGGATGGGCAATCAGCCCCAGCATTTT.

This chain links TRBV6-4 with TRBJ1-1; D is uncertain. The CDR3 spans 15 residues. Germline CDR1 reads MRHNA; CDR2 reads SNTAGT. The V end was cut by 11 bases, the J end by 0 bases, with 19 bases between. This CDR3 is CAVHPVPRLNTEAFF. The CDR3 coding sequence is TGTGCCGTACACCCTGTCCCCCGCTTGAACACTGAAGCTTTCTTT.